Following are 29 T cell receptor beta chains from one sample sequenced in a study of blood T cell repertoires in COVID-19. Profiling relied on immunoSEQ multiplex PCR, and the TCRdb table lists in-frame clones only, not all of them. The sample lists over 70,000 clones, 75% to 85% seen once, with roughly a tenth in the top ten. The sample consisted of peripheral blood. The receptors shown here come from a woman older than 75 with acute or convalescent COVID-19.

The gene calls are TRBV30 and TRBJ2-1; D remains ambiguous. V dropped 2 bases and J dropped 4 bases, with 12 bases sitting between them. The CDR3 loop spans 14 amino acids. Germline CDR1 GTSNPN, CDR2 SVGIG (reference sequence). The DNA of the CDR3 is TGTGCCTGGAGTCATGGTCTAGTGTACAATGAGCAGTTCTTC. It yields the protein CAWSHGLVYNEQFF.

This clone has just one count. The chain carries TRBV7-9 and TRBJ2-1, with TRBD2 identical over 16 bases. V lost 4 bases and J lost 10; bases outside the gene matches: 10. The CDR3 extends over 17 amino acids. Germline V gene data show CDR1 as SEHNR and CDR2 as FQNEAQ (reference sequence). CDR3 in DNA: TGTGCCAGCAGCTCGGGACTAGCGGGAGGGCCGCGGCGAGAGCAGTTCTTC. This sequence encodes CASSSGLAGGPRREQFF. Full variable domain (rest looked up from reference TRBV7-9 and TRBJ2-1): DTGVSQNPRHKITKRGQNVTFRCDPISEHNRLYWYRQTLGQGPEFLTYFQNEAQLEKSRLLSDRFSAERPKGSFSTLEIQRTEQGDSAMYLCASSSGLAGGPRREQFFGPGTRLTVL.

The chain links TRBV18 to TRBJ2-2; TRBD2 matches 12 bases. The CDR3 runs 17 residues. From germline, CDR1 is KGHSH and CDR2 LQKENI. J gave up 1 base and V 2 bases, and 2 bases lay outside the gene matches. The CDR3 sequence is CASSPSGLAGNTGELFF. The CDR3 coding sequence is TGTGCCAGCTCACCATCGGGACTAGCGGGGAACACCGGGGAGCTGTTTTTT.

V is TRBV11-2 and J is TRBJ1-2; D is unresolved. This CDR3 contains 13 residues. The ends were cut back, 0 bases at V and 7 bases at J, with 9 bases in the middle. Germline CDR1 reads SGHAT; CDR2 reads FQNNGV. CDR3 in amino acids: CASSLEQAAGYTF. CDR3 sequence (DNA): TGTGCCAGCAGCTTAGAGCAGGCAGCTGGCTACACCTTC.

This chain links TRBV13 with TRBJ2-7; 8 bases line up with TRBD2. V shed 5 bases, J shed 3 bases, and the junction held 9 bases outside the gene matches. This CDR3 has 15 residues. Germline loops: CDR1 PRHDT, CDR2 FYEKMQ (reference sequence). The CDR3 protein is CASSPRAGGHYEQYF. DNA for the CDR3: TGTGCCAGCAGCCCCAGGGCGGGAGGACACTACGAGCAGTACTTC. The full variable domain, in which reference TRBV13 and TRBJ2-7 provide the parts outside the CDR3, is AAGVIQSPRHLIKEKRETATLKCYPIPRHDTVYWYQQGPGQDPQFLISFYEKMQSDKGSIPDRFSAQQFSDYHSELNMSSLELGDSALYFCASSPRAGGHYEQYFGPGTRLTVT.

CDR3: CASSPRGWGMNTEAFF. The CDR3, as DNA: TGTGCCAGCTCACCGAGGGGGTGGGGGATGAACACTGAAGCTTTCTTT. The V and J genes are TRBV18 and TRBJ1-1; a possible D gene is TRBD1 (6 bases). Germline V lookup: CDR1 KGHSH, CDR2 LQKENI. The CDR3 totals 16 residues. Trimming shortened V by 3 bases and J by 0 bases, and 14 bases separated the two germline ends.

The gene calls are TRBV11-1 and TRBJ2-7, with D maybe TRBD1 (5 bases). The germline V gene has CDR1 SGHAT and CDR2 FQDESV (reference sequence). This CDR3 comprises 14 residues. V lost 2 bases and J lost 0, with 8 bases in between. Written as DNA, the CDR3 is TGTGCCAGCAGCTTACAGGGTAGCTCCTACGAGCAGTACTTC. As protein: CASSLQGSSYEQYF.

In its sample, this clone was seen a few times. CDR3 loop: CASRGTGTGKNIQYF. Written as DNA, the CDR3 is TGTGCCAGTAGGGGGACCGGGACAGGGAAAAACATTCAGTACTTC. This chain connects TRBV19 to TRBJ2-4, with TRBD1 matching over 9 bases. The germline CDR1 and CDR2 sequences are LNHDA and SQIVND (reference sequence). The CDR3 has 15 amino acids. The junction had 7 bases not matched to a gene; V was cut back by 6 bases and J by 4 bases.

This sequence joins TRBV6-5 and TRBJ1-5; no definite D call. CDR3 length: 16 amino acids. The V and J ends lost 0 bases and 0 bases respectively, with 9 bases between them. The germline V gene encodes CDR1 MNHEY and CDR2 SVGAGI. CDR3 DNA: TGTGCCAGCAGTTACTCGAGCGGATTTAGCAATCAGCCCCAGCATTTT. It yields the protein CASSYSSGFSNQPQHF.

J is TRBJ2-3 and V is TRBV5-4; D possibly corresponds to TRBD2 (5 bases). Germline values: CDR1 SGHNT, CDR2 YYREEE (reference sequence). Trimming removed 2 bases from V and 4 bases from J, with 14 bases in between. The CDR3 has 15 residues. The CDR3: CASSLGRAGADTQYF. The CDR3 DNA reads as TGTGCCAGCAGCTTAGGCCGGGCCGGGGCAGATACGCAGTATTTT.

V gene TRBV18 combines with J gene TRBJ1-5; no definite D call. The CDR3 sequence is 15 residues long. Trimming left V 2 bases short and J 0 bases short, with 8 bases between. Germline-derived CDR1 and CDR2 are KGHSH and LQKENI. DNA for the CDR3: TGTGCCAGCTCACCATCGGTTAATAGCAATCAGCCCCAGCATTTT. Encoded protein: CASSPSVNSNQPQHF.

Note on this clone: Within the sample, other DNA sequences also encode this same CDR3. The rearrangement links TRBV12-3 or TRBV12-4 to TRBJ1-5; possible D gene TRBD1, 5 bases. V was shortened by 3 bases and J by 5 bases, with 8 bases between the two germline ends. The CDR3 runs 13 residues. The DNA for the CDR3 is TGTGCCAGCAGTTTGCTCAGGGATCAGCCCCAGCATTTT. Residues: CASSLLRDQPQHF.

J is TRBJ1-2 and V is TRBV3-1 (or the pseudogene TRBV3-2); a weak D match, TRBD1 (6 bases). Germline values: CDR1 LGHDT, CDR2 YNNKEL (reference sequence). V shed 5 bases and J shed 2 bases, with 18 bases lying between them. This CDR3 comprises 16 residues. In DNA, the CDR3 is TGTGCCAGCAGCTCCCTCTACGGGACACCAAACTATGGCTACACCTTC. The encoded protein is CASSSLYGTPNYGYTF.

The gene calls are TRBV6-5 and TRBJ2-1, with 8 bases lining up with TRBD1. Per germline, CDR1 MNHEY and CDR2 SVGAGI. The V segment lost 6 bases and the J segment 9 bases; nucleotides outside the gene matches: 7. The CDR3 has 13 residues. In DNA form, the CDR3 reads TGTGCCAGCAGCACGGACAGGGTCCTTGAGCAGTTCTTC. It translates to CASSTDRVLEQFF.

The rearrangement joins TRBV11-2 to TRBJ1-6; 7 bases agree with TRBD1. With V trimmed by 2 bases and J by 9 bases, 4 bases remained unmatched. Germline assignment: CDR1 SGHAT and CDR2 FQNNGV. The CDR3 has 14 residues. For the CDR3, the DNA is TGTGCCAGCAGCTTACCGGGACAGCGTTCACCCCTCCACTTT. The encoded protein is CASSLPGQRSPLHF.

This clone was picked up a small number of times. The V gene is TRBV7-9, the J gene TRBJ2-5; 7 nucleotides match TRBD2. V lost 5 bases to trimming and J lost 5 bases; unmatched junction nucleotides: 11. The CDR3 is 15 amino acids. Germline V gene lookup returns CDR1 SEHNR and CDR2 FQNEAQ (reference sequence). The CDR3 DNA reads as TGTGCCAGCAGCACAGGACTAGGGAGGAGCGAGACCCAGTACTTC. Encoded protein: CASSTGLGRSETQYF.

CDR3 DNA: TGTGCCAGCACCCCCCAAAAAGATACGCAGTATTTT. Residues: CASTPQKDTQYF. The chain has TRBV6-6 and TRBJ2-3; D is undetermined. The V gene's germline CDR1 is MNHNY and CDR2 SVGAGI (reference sequence). The length of the CDR3 is 12 residues. Trimming cost V 7 bases and J 5 bases, with 10 bases left between them.

The genes are TRBV4-2 and TRBJ2-3; TRBD2 matches at 7 bases. This CDR3 has 15 amino acids. The J segment lost 4 bases and the V segment lost 0 bases, leaving 4 bases of the junction unmatched. CDR1 LGHNA and CDR2 YNFKEQ come from the germline V gene. This CDR3 reads CASSQEPSGADTQYF. DNA of the CDR3: TGTGCCAGCAGCCAAGAGCCTAGCGGTGCAGATACGCAGTATTTT.

The chain couples TRBV7-5 to TRBJ2-5; the table gives TRBD2 as D, unverified against the DNA. TRBV7-5 is reported as a pseudogene. The CDR3 spans 18 residues. The CDR3 bases are TGTGCCAGAAGCTTAGGCTATGCCCGGGAGGGCCTTATGGTGACCCAGTACTTC. Encoded protein: CARSLGYAREGLMVTQYF.

The V gene is TRBV19, the J gene TRBJ2-1; no definite D call. This CDR3 has 13 residues. Germline V gene lookup returns CDR1 LNHDA and CDR2 SQIVND (reference sequence). The V and J ends lost 6 bases and 2 bases respectively, with 8 bases between them. The CDR3 reads CASRQQPYNEQFF. The CDR3 bases are TGTGCCAGTAGGCAACAGCCCTACAATGAGCAGTTCTTC.

This sequence joins TRBV10-3 and TRBJ1-2; 8 bases agree with TRBD1. Germline CDR1 and CDR2: ENHRY and SYGVKD. The V segment lost 8 bases and the J segment 7 bases; nucleotides outside the gene matches: 15. CDR3 length: 15 residues. CDR3 in amino acids: CAIRKTGAEWGGYTF. The CDR3 bases are TGTGCCATCCGTAAGACAGGGGCGGAATGGGGTGGCTACACCTTC.

This chain connects TRBV7-2 to TRBJ2-5; D perhaps matches TRBD2 (5 bases). V lost 0 bases and J lost 5, with 10 bases in between. The CDR3 has 14 amino acids. Germline values: CDR1 SGHTA, CDR2 FQGNSA. DNA for the CDR3: TGTGCCAGCAGCTTAGCAGGGCCGGGGGAGACCCAGTACTTC. This encodes CASSLAGPGETQYF.

Many counts were recorded for this clone. This sequence joins TRBV4-1 and TRBJ2-1; D may be TRBD2 (7 bases). Germline V gives CDR1 MGHRA, CDR2 YSYEKL. Trimming cost V 0 bases and J 7 bases, with 13 bases left between them. The CDR3 runs to 15 residues. Here the CDR3 DNA reads TGCGCCAGCAGCCAAGATGAGGGGGGGAGGAATGAGCAGTTCTTC. It is translated as CASSQDEGGRNEQFF.

The gene calls are TRBV28 and TRBJ1-5; D is uncertain. CDR1 is MDHEN and CDR2 is SYDVKM in the germline V gene. Deletions cut 7 bases from V and 9 bases from J, with 10 bases between. This CDR3 contains 11 residues. The CDR3: CASNSFGPQHF. The CDR3 nucleotides are TGTGCCAGCAACTCGTTCGGGCCCCAGCATTTT.

About this clone itself: The limits of the CDR3 on the DNA are not certain, so only TCRdb's listed CDR3 is given. CDR3: CASSSGQGSYEQYF. The chain joins TRBV28 to TRBJ2-7; TRBD1 is the table's D call and was not checked against the DNA. The V gene's germline CDR1 is MDHEN and CDR2 SYDVKM. Both ends counted, the CDR3 spans 14 residues.

The table lists this clone with a few counts. V and J are TRBV21-1 and TRBJ1-4; the D call of TRBD1 is as the table states it, not checked on the DNA. TRBV21-1 is described as a pseudogene. CDR3 length: 21 amino acids. The CDR3 DNA sequence: TGTGCCAGCAGCAATACGAAGTGCCGCCCGACAGAGCACTCAACTAATGAAAAACTGTTTTTT. It translates to CASSNTKCRPTEHSTNEKLFF.

Written as DNA, the CDR3 is TGTGCCAGCTCATATGGAGCCGGGGTAGATGAGCAGTTCTTC. It encodes CASSYGAGVDEQFF. The chain uses TRBV18 and TRBJ2-1; TRBD2 might be the D (5 bases). The CDR3 length is 14 residues. With 5 bases removed from V and 8 bases from J, the gap between germline ends came to 16 bases. Germline CDR1 KGHSH, CDR2 LQKENI.

The V and J genes are TRBV5-8 and TRBJ1-6, with TRBD1 matching over 8 bases. The V gene end was trimmed by 4 bases and the J gene end by 5 bases; junction bases not matched to a gene: 8. Looked up from germline, CDR1 is SGHTS and CDR2 is YDEGEE. The CDR3 covers 16 residues. The CDR3 bases are TGTGCCAGCAGCCCTGGACAGGGATTACATAATTCACCCCTCCACTTT. Encoded protein: CASSPGQGLHNSPLHF.

The chain links TRBV7-2 to TRBJ2-5; D might be TRBD1 (7 bases). This CDR3 has 16 residues. V gave up 2 bases and J gave up 5 bases, with 18 bases separating them. CDR1 and CDR2 from the germline V gene are SGHTA and FQGNSA. CDR3 amino acids: CASSLQGGANLETQYF. CDR3 DNA: TGTGCCAGCAGCTTACAGGGGGGCGCCAATTTGGAGACCCAGTACTTC.